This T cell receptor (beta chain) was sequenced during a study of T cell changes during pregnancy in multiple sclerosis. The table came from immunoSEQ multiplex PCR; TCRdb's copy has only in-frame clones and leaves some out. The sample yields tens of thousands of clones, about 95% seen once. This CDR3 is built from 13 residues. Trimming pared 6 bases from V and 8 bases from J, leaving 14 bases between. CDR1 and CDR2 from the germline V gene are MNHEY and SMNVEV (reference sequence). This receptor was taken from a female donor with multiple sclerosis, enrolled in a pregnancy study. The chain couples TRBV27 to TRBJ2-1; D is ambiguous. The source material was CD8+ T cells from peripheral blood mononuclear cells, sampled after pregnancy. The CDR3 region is CASSLGPADEQFF. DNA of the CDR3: TGTGCCAGCAGCCTGGGCCCGGCCGATGAGCAGTTCTTC.